This T cell receptor (beta chain) was retrieved from a study of Graves' ophthalmopathy and Graves' hyperthyroidism. CDR3 size: 12 residues. Trimming shortened V by 5 bases and J by 2 bases, and 6 bases separated the two germline ends. Findings of the study overall: Ophthalmopathy could be told apart from stable hyperthyroidism by a 13-signature model (around 85% sensitivity, approximately 76% specificity).

Lactation, pregnancy, uncontrolled infections and other autoimmune diseases were all grounds for excluding patients. The study amplified TCR beta CDR3 regions using RNA transcripts. First-round RT-PCR employed HTBI primers, with a second-round multiplex PCR after it. One entry per CDR3 protein, called by TCRdb with MiXCR from the multiplex PCR reads. The sample lists 350,000 or so distinct CDR3 sequences; 15% to 20% were seen once. This clonotype was counted at least ten times. Antigen unknown. The chain carries TRBV12-3 or TRBV12-4 and TRBJ1-2, with D hard to call. The TCR sequence derives from an adult man with Graves' ophthalmopathy. The sequencing input was peripheral blood. The CDR3 coding sequence is TGTGCCAGCAGTATCCAGAACTATGGCTACACCTTC. Translated, it gives CASSIQNYGYTF.